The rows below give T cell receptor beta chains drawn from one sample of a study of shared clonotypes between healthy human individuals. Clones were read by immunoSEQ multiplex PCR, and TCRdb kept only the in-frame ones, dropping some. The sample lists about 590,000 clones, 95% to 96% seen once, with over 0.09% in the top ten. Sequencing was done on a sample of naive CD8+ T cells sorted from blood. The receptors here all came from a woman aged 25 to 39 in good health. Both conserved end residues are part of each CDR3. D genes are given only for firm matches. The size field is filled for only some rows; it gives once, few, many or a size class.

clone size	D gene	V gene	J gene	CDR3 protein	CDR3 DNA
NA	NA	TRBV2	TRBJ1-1	CASSVTGGNTEAFF	TGTGCCAGCAGTGTCACGGGGGGGAACACTGAAGCTTTCTTT
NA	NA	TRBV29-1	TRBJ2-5	CSVRPWDDNSEQYF	TGCAGCGTTAGACCCTGGGACGACAACTCGGAGCAGTACTTC
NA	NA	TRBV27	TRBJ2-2	CASSLSWRGELFF	TGTGCCAGCAGTTTAAGCTGGCGCGGGGAGCTGTTTTTT
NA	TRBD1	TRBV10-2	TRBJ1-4	CASRATGGREKLFF	TGCGCCAGCAGGGCGACAGGGGGGAGGGAAAAACTGTTTTTT
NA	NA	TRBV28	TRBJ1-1	CASNLGVRGTEAFF	TGTGCCAGCAACCTAGGGGTTCGGGGCACTGAAGCTTTCTTT
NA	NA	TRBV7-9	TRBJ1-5	CASSLGGTNQPQHF	TGTGCCAGCAGCTTGGGGGGGACCAATCAGCCCCAGCATTTT
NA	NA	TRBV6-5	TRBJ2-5	CASSYGSEKETQYF	TGTGCCAGCAGTTACGGGAGCGAGAAAGAGACCCAGTACTTC
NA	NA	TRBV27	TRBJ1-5	CASSLYPGGQPQHF	TGTGCCAGCAGTTTATATCCAGGAGGGCAGCCCCAGCATTTT
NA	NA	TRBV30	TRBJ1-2	CAWSEGDNYGYTF	TGTGCCTGGAGTGAAGGGGATAACTATGGCTACACCTTC
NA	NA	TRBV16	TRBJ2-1	CASSQAGMTSYNEQFF	TGTGCCAGCAGCCAGGCGGGCATGACCTCCTACAATGAGCAGTTCTTC
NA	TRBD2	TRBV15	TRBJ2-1	CATSRGLATYNEQFF	TGTGCCACCAGCCGTGGACTAGCGACATACAATGAGCAGTTCTTC
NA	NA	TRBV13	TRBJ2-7	CASSLGGRSLEQYF	TGTGCCAGCAGCTTAGGAGGGAGATCTCTGGAGCAGTACTTC
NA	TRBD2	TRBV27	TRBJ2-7	CASSLSRGDYSYEQYF	TGTGCCAGCAGTCTCTCACGGGGGGACTATTCCTACGAGCAGTACTTC
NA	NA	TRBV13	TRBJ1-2	CASSPPGYGYTF	TGTGCCAGCAGCCCTCCCGGCTATGGCTACACCTTC
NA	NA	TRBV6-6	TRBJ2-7	CASSYSSSYEQYF	TGTGCCAGCAGTTACTCGAGTAGTTACGAGCAGTACTTC
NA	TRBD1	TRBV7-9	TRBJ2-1	CASSATKGQRNNEQFF	TGTGCCAGCAGCGCAACAAAGGGACAGAGGAACAATGAGCAGTTCTTC
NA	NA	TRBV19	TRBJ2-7	CASSMGLGNEQYF	TGTGCCAGTAGTATGGGACTCGGCAACGAGCAGTACTTC
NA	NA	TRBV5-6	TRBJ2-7	CASSSGGAVEQYF	TGTGCCAGCAGCTCTGGGGGGGCCGTGGAGCAGTACTTC
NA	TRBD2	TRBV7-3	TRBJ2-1	CASSHGTSGPNYAYNEQFF	TGTGCCAGCAGCCACGGGACTAGCGGGCCTAACTATGCCTACAATGAGCAGTTCTTC
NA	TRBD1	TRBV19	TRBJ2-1	CASRTGGATGQFF	TGTGCCAGTCGGACAGGGGGAGCCACGGGGCAGTTCTTC
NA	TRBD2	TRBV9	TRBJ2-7	CASSVGASGRVEQYF	TGTGCCAGCAGCGTAGGGGCTAGCGGGAGGGTTGAGCAGTACTTC
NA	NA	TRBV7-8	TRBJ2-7	CASSLEASNSYEQYF	TGTGCCAGCAGCTTAGAGGCGTCTAATTCCTACGAGCAGTACTTC
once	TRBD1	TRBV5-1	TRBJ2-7	CASSHGQGITYEQYF	TGCGCCAGCAGCCATGGACAGGGGATAACCTACGAGCAGTACTTC
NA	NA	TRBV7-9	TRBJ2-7	CASGVSESYEQYF	TGTGCCAGCGGGGTTTCCGAATCCTACGAGCAGTACTTC
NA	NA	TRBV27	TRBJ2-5	CASSPRTGAETQYF	TGTGCCAGCAGCCCTCGGACCGGGGCAGAGACCCAGTACTTC
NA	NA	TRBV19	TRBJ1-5	CASYGSPNQPQHF	TGTGCCAGCTATGGCAGCCCGAATCAGCCCCAGCATTTT
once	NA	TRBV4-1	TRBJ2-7	CASSQGPGSRHEQYF	TGCGCCAGCAGCCAAGGGCCCGGGAGTCGTCACGAGCAGTACTTC
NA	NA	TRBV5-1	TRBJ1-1	CASSLDGGRNTEAFF	TGCGCCAGCAGCTTGGACGGGGGGCGGAACACTGAAGCTTTCTTT
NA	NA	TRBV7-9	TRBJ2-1	CASSLSSQDNEQFF	TGTGCCAGCAGCTTATCCTCCCAGGACAATGAGCAGTTCTTC
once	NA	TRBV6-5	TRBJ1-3	CASSYSFIGSGNTIYF	TGTGCCAGCAGTTACTCGTTTATAGGATCTGGAAACACCATATATTTT
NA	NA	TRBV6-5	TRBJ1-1	CASSTGSTEAFF	TGTGCCAGCAGTACAGGGAGCACTGAAGCTTTCTTT